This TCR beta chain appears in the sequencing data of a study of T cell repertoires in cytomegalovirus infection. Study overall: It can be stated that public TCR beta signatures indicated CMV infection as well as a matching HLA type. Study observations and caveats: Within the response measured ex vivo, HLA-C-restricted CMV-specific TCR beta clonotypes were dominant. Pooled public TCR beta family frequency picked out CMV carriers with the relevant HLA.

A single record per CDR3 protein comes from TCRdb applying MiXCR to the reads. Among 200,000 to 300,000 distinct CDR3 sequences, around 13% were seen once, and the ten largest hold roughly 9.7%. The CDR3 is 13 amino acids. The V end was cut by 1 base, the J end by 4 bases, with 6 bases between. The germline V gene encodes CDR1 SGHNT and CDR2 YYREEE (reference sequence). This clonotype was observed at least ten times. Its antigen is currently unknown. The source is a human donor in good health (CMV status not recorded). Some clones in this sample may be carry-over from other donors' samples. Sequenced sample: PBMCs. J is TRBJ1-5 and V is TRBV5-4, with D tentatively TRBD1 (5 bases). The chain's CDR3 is CASSLWGNQPQHF. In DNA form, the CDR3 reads TGTGCCAGCAGCTTGTGGGGGAATCAGCCCCAGCATTTT.